This TCR beta chain came from a study of human T cells and chemical hapten exposure. The overall study: How much TCR each sample yielded varied, mostly because pooled library volumes differed slightly.

Specified time point: patch test 2, 6 weeks after DPC sensitization. Treatment defined: therapeutic diphenylcyclopropenone sensitization with weekly scalp DPC. The sample holds many counts of this clonotype. Individual cDNA molecules had unique molecular identifiers attached to them by the library. In the original processing: Counting gave a median of around 90,000 TCRs per sample, with values ranging from 23,224 to 690,600. TCRdb re-called the RACE reads through MiXCR, storing one row per CDR3 protein. The authors' filters were not applied to this entry. Of approximately 96,000 distinct CDR3 sequences listed, over 7.5% are singletons. This CDR3 is 15 amino acids long. The V gene lost 0 bases and the J gene lost 2 bases, with 11 bases spanning the gap. Germline CDR1 reads SGHTA; CDR2 reads FQGNSA.

This receptor was taken from a woman aged 40 to 50 with alopecia areata. Some clones in this sample may be carry-over from other donors' samples. The chain links TRBV7-2 to TRBJ2-7; D is unclear. The sample consisted of whole blood, taken in connection with sensitization to the hapten diphenylcyclopropenone (DPC). This CDR3 reads CASSLAGAAPYEQYF. The CDR3 DNA is TGTGCCAGCAGCTTAGCGGGCGCGGCACCCTACGAGCAGTACTTC.